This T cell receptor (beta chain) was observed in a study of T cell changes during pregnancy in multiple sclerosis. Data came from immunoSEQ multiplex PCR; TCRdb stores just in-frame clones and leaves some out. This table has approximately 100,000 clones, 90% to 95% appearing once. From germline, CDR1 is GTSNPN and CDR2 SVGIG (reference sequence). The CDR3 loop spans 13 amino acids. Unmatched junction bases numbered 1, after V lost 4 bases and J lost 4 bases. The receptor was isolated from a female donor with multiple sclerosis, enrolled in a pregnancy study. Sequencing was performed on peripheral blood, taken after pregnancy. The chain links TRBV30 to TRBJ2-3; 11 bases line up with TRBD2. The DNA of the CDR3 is TGTGCCTGGATTAGCGGGGGGGCAGATACGCAGTATTTT. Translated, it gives CAWISGGADTQYF.